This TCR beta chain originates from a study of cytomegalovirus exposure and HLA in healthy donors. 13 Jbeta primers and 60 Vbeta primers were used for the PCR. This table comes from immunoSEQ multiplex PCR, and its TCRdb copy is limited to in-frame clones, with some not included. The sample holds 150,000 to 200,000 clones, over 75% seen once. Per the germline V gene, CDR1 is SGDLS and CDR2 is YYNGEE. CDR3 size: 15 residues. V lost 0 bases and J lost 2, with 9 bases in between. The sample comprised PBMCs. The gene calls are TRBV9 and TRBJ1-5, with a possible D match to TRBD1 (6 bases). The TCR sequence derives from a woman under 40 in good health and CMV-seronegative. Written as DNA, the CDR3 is TGTGCCAGCAGCGTAGGGGGGCATGGCAATCAGCCCCAGCATTTT. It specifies CASSVGGHGNQPQHF.